This TCR beta chain stems from a study of PD-L1 blockade in urothelial cancer. The wider study: About nine tenths of the roughly 29 patients were men with bladder-origin urothelial cancer. After treatment start, blood was analyzed at 3 weeks (second dose) and at 6 weeks. Prior chemotherapy in patients spanned 0 to 3 regimens.

Assay: immunoSEQ multiplex PCR; the TCRdb copy retains only in-frame clones and omits some. The data contain 70,000 to 100,000 clones, 84% of them singletons. Study observations and caveats: Enhanced expansion of tumor-associated blood clones at 3 weeks characterized durable-benefit patients.

The CDR3 contains 15 residues. Germline V gene lookup returns CDR1 MGHRA and CDR2 YSYEKL. The ends lost 0 bases at V and 8 bases at J; junction bases unmatched: 4. Time point in this sample: pretreatment peripheral blood. Points on this clone: Its antigen is currently unknown.

The gene calls are TRBV4-1 and TRBJ1-4, with TRBD1 matching over 9 bases. Material: PBMCs, obtained around atezolizumab (anti-PD-L1) treatment. This TCR was sampled from a man aged 55 to 70 with urothelial cancer. CDR3 sequence: CASSQEGQGNEKLFF. The DNA for the CDR3 is TGCGCCAGCAGCCAAGAGGGACAGGGTAACGAAAAACTGTTTTTT.